This entry concerns a single TCR beta chain. Its antigen remains unidentified. This CDR3 region has 16 residues. Germline lookup yields CDR1 MNHEY and CDR2 SMNVEV (reference sequence). V was trimmed by 2 bases and J by 2 bases, leaving 14 bases between them. The data originate from a study of cytomegalovirus exposure and HLA in healthy donors. Study outcomes and limitations: In a later analysis, at a false discovery rate of 0.05, 15,000 to 20,000 TCR beta sequences matched HLA alleles. Presence/absence analyses rested on an assumption that sequencing depth was roughly uniform across donors. Rarity marked most TCR sequences, yet some public TCRs occurred in many donors.

The PCR used 60 Vbeta and 13 Jbeta primers. TCRdb keeps only in-frame clones here, not all; method: immunoSEQ multiplex PCR. The table records over 90,000 clones, 73% of them present only once. Sequenced input: PBMCs. This clonotype was sampled from a man in his forties or fifties in good health and CMV-seronegative. This chain links TRBV27 with TRBJ2-3; TRBD2 might be the D (5 bases). CDR3: CASSLGGLTYTDTQYF. CDR3 nucleotide sequence: TGTGCCAGCAGTTTAGGTGGACTCACCTACACAGATACGCAGTATTTT.